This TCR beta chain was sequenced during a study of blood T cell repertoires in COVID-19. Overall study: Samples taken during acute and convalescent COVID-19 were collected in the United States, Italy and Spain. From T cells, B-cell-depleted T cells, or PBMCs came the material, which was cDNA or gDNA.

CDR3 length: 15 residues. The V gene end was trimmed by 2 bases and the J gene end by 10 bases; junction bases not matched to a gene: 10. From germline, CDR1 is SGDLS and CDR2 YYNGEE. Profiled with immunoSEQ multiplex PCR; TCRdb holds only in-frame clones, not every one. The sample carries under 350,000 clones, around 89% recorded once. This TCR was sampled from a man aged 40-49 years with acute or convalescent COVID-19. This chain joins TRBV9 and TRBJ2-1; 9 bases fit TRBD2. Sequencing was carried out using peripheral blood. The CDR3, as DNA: TGTGCCAGCAGCGTCGGGGGCGGGGGGGCCCCCGAGCAGTTCTTC. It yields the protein CASSVGGGGAPEQFF.